Listed here are 30 T cell receptor beta chains from one sample, sequenced in a study of T cells after yellow fever vaccination (dated by TCRdb to between 2017 and 2020). The library came from 5' RACE. Sequencing used an Illumina NovaSeq 6000. TCRdb cleaned the public reads at Q25 with fastp, built clones with MiXCR and kept in-frame beta chains. Each record represents a unique CDR3 protein, reported with the most common genes and DNA among its rows. This sample is represented by 300,000 to 400,000 distinct CDR3 sequences; about 4% of them were singletons. Of the sample, about 24% is held by the ten largest clones. The sample's treatment or condition label, decoded: live attenuated yellow fever vaccine strain. Sequencing used PBMCs, obtained 5 days after the yellow fever booster vaccination. These receptors were obtained from a young man who received the YFV17D yellow fever vaccine.

This clonotype was observed a handful of times. The junction and the germline gene differ at one end; a read error may be behind it. This chain uses TRBV4-1 with TRBJ1-1; no definite D call. The CDR3 loop spans 14 amino acids. Germline V CDR1 and CDR2: MGHRA, YSYEKL. The CDR3 sequence: CASSYPAQNAEAFF. The CDR3 coding sequence is TGCGCCAGCAGCTACCCCGCCCAGAACGCTGAAGCTTTCTTT.

The V gene is TRBV7-2, the J gene TRBJ1-2, with 7 bases matching TRBD1. The CDR3 sequence is 16 residues long. The V and J ends lost 3 bases and 7 bases, in that order; junction bases with no gene match: 14. CDR1 is SGHTA, CDR2 FQGNSA, per germline. The CDR3 loop reads CASSFAREGGAGGYTF. CDR3 DNA sequence: TGTGCCAGCAGCTTCGCCCGCGAAGGGGGCGCTGGTGGCTACACCTTC.

There are many counts of this clonotype. The V call is TRBV5-1, the J call TRBJ1-2, with a weak D call TRBD1 (5 bases). CDR3 length: 13 residues. Trimming took 0 bases from V and 6 from J, leaving 9 bases between them. The germline V gene has CDR1 SGHRS and CDR2 YFSETQ. The CDR3 nucleotides read TGCGCCAGCAGCTTGGTACCCAGGGATGGCTACACCTTC. Its protein product is CASSLVPRDGYTF.

This clonotype was found many times. This chain links TRBV20-1 with TRBJ2-7, with TRBD1 matching 8 bases. The junction had 12 bases not matched to a gene; V was cut back by 4 bases and J by 7 bases. CDR1 and CDR2 (germline): DFQATT, SNEGSKA (reference sequence). The CDR3 is 14 amino acids. CDR3 DNA sequence: TGCAGTGCTAACACCGGGACAGGATATGAGGAGCAGTACTTC. It yields the protein CSANTGTGYEEQYF.

This clonotype was picked up a small number of times. The chain links TRBV20-1 to TRBJ2-5, with D uncertain. V was trimmed by 3 bases and J by 4 bases, leaving 15 bases between them. Germline CDR1 and CDR2: DFQATT and SNEGSKA (reference sequence). The CDR3 extends over 14 amino acids. CDR3 bases: TGCAGTGCTAGTTACTGGGGTATGTCAGAGACCCAGTACTTC. Its protein is CSASYWGMSETQYF.

This clonotype was seen a few times. This chain joins TRBV18 and TRBJ2-1; 9 bases align to TRBD2. The CDR3 loop spans 14 amino acids. Trimming at V came to 5 bases and at J to 6 bases, leaving 5 bases not matched to a gene. Germline V lookup: CDR1 KGHSH, CDR2 LQKENI. The CDR3 sequence is CASSIAGAANEQFF. The CDR3 DNA follows: TGTGCCAGCTCAATAGCGGGGGCCGCCAATGAGCAGTTCTTC. Full variable domain (missing parts from reference TRBV18 and TRBJ2-1): NAGVMQNPRHLVRRRGQEARLRCSPMKGHSHVYWYRQLPEEGLKFMVYLQKENIIDESGMPKERFSAEFPKEGPSILRIQQVVRGDSAAYFCASSIAGAANEQFFGPGTRLTVL.

This clonotype was counted at least ten times. The gene calls are TRBV20-1 and TRBJ1-5; perhaps TRBD1 as D (5 bases). The CDR3 has 13 residues. Germline CDR1 and CDR2: DFQATT and SNEGSKA (reference sequence). Trimming shortened V by 6 bases and J by 6 bases, and 15 bases separated the two germline ends. The CDR3 region has the DNA TGCAGTGCCTGGGGGGGTCGAGGTCAGCCCCAGCATTTT. It translates to CSAWGGRGQPQHF.

This clonotype was observed a few times. The gene calls are TRBV7-2 and TRBJ2-1; possibly TRBD2 for D (5 bases). The CDR3 runs 14 residues. The V and J ends lost 4 bases and 6 bases respectively, with 13 bases between them. Germline V CDR1 and CDR2: SGHTA, FQGNSA. The CDR3 DNA is TGTGCCAGCAGCTCCGGACTGTTAGGCAATGAGCAGTTCTTC. Its protein product is CASSSGLLGNEQFF.

This clonotype showed up just a few times. The V call is TRBV6-2 or TRBV6-3, the J call TRBJ2-3; D may be TRBD2 (6 bases). This CDR3 is built from 12 residues. The germline CDR1 and CDR2 sequences are MNHEY and SVGEGT. V lost 6 bases, J lost 10 bases, and 14 bases lay in between. Written as DNA, the CDR3 is TGTGCCAGCAGCGTCACACTAGCAGCGCAGTATTTT. Translating gives CASSVTLAAQYF.

The chain couples TRBV19 to TRBJ2-7; 12 bases fit TRBD2. There are 14 residues in the CDR3. Germline V gene data show CDR1 as LNHDA and CDR2 as SQIVND (reference sequence). Unmatched junction bases numbered 5, after V lost 10 bases and J lost 1 base. This CDR3 is CATIGTSGSYEQYV. As DNA, the CDR3 is TGTGCCACCATAGGGACTAGCGGGTCCTACGAGCAGTACGTC.

This clonotype was seen repeatedly, ten times or more. CDR3 sequence (DNA): TGTGCCAGCTCACCGGATCCCCGGGGGGGCCCGATCTTCACAGATACGCAGTATTTT. Protein sequence: CASSPDPRGGPIFTDTQYF. This chain joins TRBV18 and TRBJ2-3; 8 nucleotides align to TRBD2. Per germline, CDR1 KGHSH and CDR2 LQKENI. The CDR3 is 19 amino acids. V trimming: 3 bases; J trimming: 2 bases; junction bases outside the gene matches: 16.

This clonotype was seen more than once but under ten times. This sequence joins TRBV3-1 and TRBJ1-4; D is ambiguous. There are 14 residues in the CDR3. Per germline, CDR1 LGHDT and CDR2 YNNKEL (reference sequence). V dropped 4 bases and J dropped 8 bases, with 14 bases sitting between them. CDR3 in amino acids: CASSPSGVGEKLFF. CDR3 nucleotide sequence: TGTGCCAGCAGCCCGAGTGGGGTTGGAGAAAAACTGTTTTTT. Together with reference TRBV3-1 and TRBJ1-4, the CDR3 gives the full variable domain: DTAVSQTPKYLVTQMGNDKSIKCEQNLGHDTMYWYKQDSKKFLKIMFSYNNKELIINETVPNRFSPKSPDKAHLNLHINSLELGDSAVYFCASSPSGVGEKLFFGSGTQLSVL.

This clonotype was seen only a few times. The chain combines TRBV6-2 or TRBV6-3 with TRBJ2-6; D is undetermined. Germline CDR1 MNHEY, CDR2 SVGEGT. The CDR3 is 14 residues long. Between the trimmed V and J ends, which lost 10 bases and 0 bases, there was a span of 10 bases. CDR3 sequence: CAIPSDSGANVLTF. DNA for the CDR3: TGTGCCATCCCCAGCGACTCTGGGGCCAACGTCCTGACTTTC.

This clonotype was recorded a few times. The chain combines TRBV18 with TRBJ2-2; tentative D call: TRBD2 (6 bases). Looked up from germline, CDR1 is KGHSH and CDR2 is LQKENI. The CDR3 consists of 17 residues. Trimming removed 0 bases at V and 0 bases at J, with 11 bases between. The CDR3 region is CASSPPIAGPNTGELFF. The CDR3 coding sequence is TGTGCCAGCTCACCACCGATTGCGGGGCCGAACACCGGGGAGCTGTTTTTT.

This sequence joins TRBV6-5 and TRBJ1-2, with a weak D call TRBD1 (6 bases). CDR3 size: 16 residues. V was shortened by 0 bases and J by 3 bases, with 14 bases between the two germline ends. From germline, CDR1 is MNHEY and CDR2 SVGAGI. In nucleotides, the CDR3 is TGTGCCAGCAGTTACTCGGCAGCGGACAGACACTATGGCTACACCTTC. Protein sequence: CASSYSAADRHYGYTF.

The chain joins TRBV7-9 to TRBJ1-1; D might be TRBD1 (5 bases). Germline CDR1 SEHNR, CDR2 FQNEAQ (reference sequence). The ends were cut back, 5 bases at V and 1 base at J, with 14 bases in the middle. The CDR3 length is 15 residues. CDR3 DNA sequence: TGTGCCAGCAGCATAGAGGGGTCCGGGAACACTGAAGCTTTCTTT. Amino acid sequence: CASSIEGSGNTEAFF.

This sequence joins TRBV25-1 and TRBJ1-1; TRBD1 might be the D (5 bases). The germline V gene has CDR1 MGHDK and CDR2 SYGVNS. Between the trimmed V and J ends, which lost 5 bases and 11 bases, there was a span of 18 bases. This CDR3 has 13 amino acids. CDR3 nucleotide sequence: TGTGCCAGCAGTTGGGACGGTGGGGAATCGGCTTTCTTT. It yields the protein CASSWDGGESAFF. Full variable domain (rest looked up from reference TRBV25-1 and TRBJ1-1): EADIYQTPRYLVIGTGKKITLECSQTMGHDKMYWYQQDPGMELHLIHYSYGVNSTEKGDLSSESTVSRIRTEHFPLTLESARPSHTSQYLCASSWDGGESAFFGQGTRLTVV.

This clonotype was counted ten times or more. The rearrangement uses TRBV15 and TRBJ2-3; D possibly matches TRBD1 or TRBD2 (5 bases each). The CDR3 loop spans 17 amino acids. V was cut by 2 bases and J by 0 bases, with 15 bases left in between. Germline CDR1 and CDR2: LNHNV and YYDKDF (reference sequence). In DNA form, the CDR3 reads TGTGCCACCAGCAGAACCCTCGGGGCGGTGAGCACAGATACGCAGTATTTT. Residues: CATSRTLGAVSTDTQYF.

This clonotype was observed many times. The chain couples TRBV3-1 to TRBJ2-3; TRBD2 matches at 10 bases. CDR3 length equals 16 residues. J lost 2 bases, V lost 4 bases, and 6 bases had no gene match. The germline V gene encodes CDR1 LGHDT and CDR2 YNNKEL (reference sequence). The CDR3 is CASSPLAGATTDTQYF. Written as DNA, the CDR3 is TGTGCCAGCAGCCCGCTAGCGGGGGCCACCACAGATACGCAGTATTTT.

This clonotype was picked up a small number of times. This chain joins TRBV5-1 and TRBJ1-2; D is unresolved. CDR3 size: 13 residues. Germline V gene data show CDR1 as SGHRS and CDR2 as YFSETQ. V lost 4 bases and J lost 6, with 13 bases in between. The CDR3 bases are TGCGCCAGCAGCGCTGGGATCTTCGATGGCTACACCTTC. Its translation is CASSAGIFDGYTF.

As regards this clonotype: An end of the junction does not agree with germline; a read error may underlie this. The J gene is TRBJ1-3, the V gene TRBV6-6, with a weak D call TRBD1 (6 bases). Germline V CDR1 and CDR2: MNHNY, SVGAGI (reference sequence). The CDR3 length is 12 residues. The CDR3 region is CASSSIPGWRGF. Written as DNA, the CDR3 is TGTGCCAGCAGTTCCATCCCGGGGTGGAGGGGGTTT.

Here the CDR3 DNA reads TGCGCCAGCAGCTTGCCCAGGGGGGGCGGATGGGATGAGCAGTTCTTC. It yields the protein CASSLPRGGGWDEQFF. The chain links TRBV5-1 to TRBJ2-1; D is tentatively TRBD1 or TRBD2 (7 bases each). Germline V gives CDR1 SGHRS, CDR2 YFSETQ. The CDR3 runs to 16 residues. Deletions cut 1 base from V and 8 bases from J, with 19 bases between. Variable domain in full (rest from reference TRBV5-1 and TRBJ2-1): KAGVTQTPRYLIKTRGQQVTLSCSPISGHRSVSWYQQTPGQGLQFLFEYFSETQRNKGNFPGRFSGRQFSNSRSEMNVSTLELGDSALYLCASSLPRGGGWDEQFFGPGTRLTVL.

This chain uses TRBV18 with TRBJ1-6; D gene unclear. This CDR3 contains 13 residues. V lost 3 bases and J 6 bases, leaving 6 bases between the germline ends. Germline-derived CDR1 and CDR2 are KGHSH and LQKENI. The CDR3 sequence is CASSPTGNSPLHF. CDR3 DNA sequence: TGTGCCAGCTCACCGACTGGTAATTCACCCCTCCACTTT.

This clonotype was seen ten or more times. CDR3 region: CATSSGGGAYNEQFF. The CDR3 DNA is TGTGCCACCAGCAGCGGCGGGGGGGCGTACAATGAGCAGTTCTTC. This chain links TRBV15 with TRBJ2-1; 9 bases agree with TRBD2. CDR1 is LNHNV and CDR2 is YYDKDF in the germline V gene (reference sequence). Trimming removed 3 bases from V and 4 bases from J; junction bases left unmatched: 4. The CDR3 spans 15 residues.

This clonotype has at least ten counts. This chain uses TRBV12-3 or TRBV12-4 with TRBJ2-1, with TRBD2 matching over 8 bases. This CDR3 has 15 residues. V trimming: 6 bases; J trimming: 8 bases; junction bases outside the gene matches: 12. CDR3 in DNA: TGTGCCAGCAGCTGGGGTAGCGGGGCGATGGATGAGCAGTTCTTC. Protein: CASSWGSGAMDEQFF.

This clonotype was recorded at least ten times. This chain connects TRBV27 to TRBJ2-1, with 11 bases matching TRBD2. The CDR3 sequence is 18 residues long. J was trimmed by 5 bases and V by 1 base; bases with no gene match: 10. The germline V gene has CDR1 MNHEY and CDR2 SMNVEV (reference sequence). CDR3 DNA sequence: TGTGCCAGCAGTTTATTGGCTAGCGGGGGGATTTCCCACAATGAGCAGTTCTTC. It yields the protein CASSLLASGGISHNEQFF.

This clonotype was seen a few times. The chain is built from TRBV12-3 or TRBV12-4 and TRBJ1-1; 8 bases are a match to TRBD1. After removal of 4 bases from V and 4 bases from J, the junction contained 5 bases not matched to a gene. CDR3 length: 14 amino acids. The CDR3: CASSSRQGSTEAFF. CDR3 DNA: TGTGCCAGCAGTTCCCGACAGGGGAGCACTGAAGCTTTCTTT.

This clonotype was seen more than once but under ten times. The gene calls are TRBV4-1 and TRBJ1-1; tentatively, D is TRBD1 (6 bases). CDR1 is MGHRA, CDR2 YSYEKL, per germline. The CDR3 sequence is 13 residues long. The ends were cut back, 8 bases at V and 2 bases at J, with 12 bases in the middle. CDR3 amino acids: CASARGDNTEAFF. The CDR3 nucleotides read TGCGCCAGCGCGAGGGGGGATAACACTGAAGCTTTCTTT.

The chain's CDR3 is CASSLGTVLNTEAFF. For the CDR3, the DNA is TGCGCCAGCAGCTTGGGGACAGTCCTGAACACTGAAGCTTTCTTT. This chain connects TRBV5-1 to TRBJ1-1; TRBD1 might be the D (6 bases). With 0 bases removed from V and 0 bases from J, the gap between germline ends came to 9 bases. Germline loops: CDR1 SGHRS, CDR2 YFSETQ. The length of the CDR3 is 15 residues. Combining the CDR3 with reference TRBV5-1 and TRBJ1-1 gives the whole variable domain KAGVTQTPRYLIKTRGQQVTLSCSPISGHRSVSWYQQTPGQGLQFLFEYFSETQRNKGNFPGRFSGRQFSNSRSEMNVSTLELGDSALYLCASSLGTVLNTEAFFGQGTRLTVV.

The chain has TRBV20-1 and TRBJ1-1; D remains ambiguous. Deletions cut 6 bases from V and 3 bases from J, with 8 bases between. Germline CDR1 DFQATT, CDR2 SNEGSKA (reference sequence). The CDR3 contains 11 residues. CDR3 sequence (DNA): TGCAGTGCGCCGTCAGACACTGAAGCTTTCTTT. Its protein is CSAPSDTEAFF.